A selection of T cell receptor beta chains follows, all from one sample in a study of human T cells and chemical hapten exposure. TCRdb passed the RACE reads through MiXCR, listing each CDR3 protein once. The table has around 34,000 distinct CDR3 sequences, just under 6.5% seen once. Sequenced material: whole blood, taken in connection with sensitization to the hapten diphenylcyclopropenone (DPC). The source of these receptors is a woman in her twenties or thirties with alopecia areata. Some clones in this sample may be carry-over from other donors' samples. The CDR3 runs from the conserved cysteine through the conserved F or W. Each record gives: J gene, V gene, D gene, clone size, CDR3 protein, CDR3 DNA. The D gene is left open where the match is weak. The listing skips clone size in some rows; elsewhere it reads once, few, many or a size class.

>TRBJ2-5|TRBV10-3|NA|many
CAISESKGQETQYF
TGTGCCATCAGTGAGTCAAAGGGGCAAGAGACCCAGTACTTC
>TRBJ1-6|TRBV7-8|NA|many
CASSLALDLNYYNSPLHF
TGTGCCAGCAGCTTAGCTCTGGACCTAAATTACTATAATTCACCCCTCCACTTT
>TRBJ1-5|TRBV7-2|NA|many
CASSLVPLSRDTSNQPQHF
TGTGCCAGCAGCTTAGTTCCCTTGTCGCGGGACACTAGCAATCAGCCCCAGCATTTT
>TRBJ2-3|TRBV6-2/TRBV6-3|TRBD1|many
CASSIYQGARTSTDTQYF
TGTGCCAGCAGTATATACCAGGGGGCCAGAACTAGCACAGATACGCAGTATTTT
>TRBJ1-5|TRBV6-6|NA|many
CASTPRGGRSNQPQHF
TGTGCCAGCACCCCTAGGGGGGGTCGGAGCAATCAGCCCCAGCATTTT
>TRBJ2-3|TRBV6-5|TRBD2|many
CASSTPSGVSTDTQYF
TGTGCCAGCAGTACCCCTAGCGGGGTGAGCACAGATACGCAGTATTTT
>TRBJ1-2|TRBV7-2|NA|few
CASSSAPGAGYGYTF
TGTGCCAGCAGTTCCGCCCCCGGGGCCGGCTATGGCTACACCTTC
>TRBJ2-3|TRBV29-1|NA|NA
CSVARGVPRDPDTQYF
TGCAGCGTTGCAAGGGGGGTCCCGAGGGATCCAGATACGCAGTATTTT
>TRBJ1-5|TRBV6-6|TRBD1|NA
CASSFSGGTGSNQPQHF
TGTGCCAGCAGTTTCTCAGGGGGGACAGGGAGCAATCAGCCCCAGCATTTT
>TRBJ1-1|TRBV12-3/TRBV12-4|TRBD1|few
CASSFLLLQGEWTEAFF
TGTGCCAGCAGTTTCCTACTCCTACAGGGGGAGTGGACTGAAGCTTTCTTT
>TRBJ2-3|TRBV7-9|TRBD2|NA
CASSSGGGDTQYF
TGTGCCAGCAGCTCCGGGGGGGGAGATACGCAGTATTTT
>TRBJ2-1|TRBV5-1|NA|NA
CASSSQGGEQFF
TGCGCCAGCAGCTCACAGGGCGGTGAGCAGTTCTTC
>TRBJ2-5|TRBV12-3/TRBV12-4|TRBD2|NA
CASSLAPSGGREETQYF
TGTGCCAGCAGTCTGGCCCCTAGCGGGGGGCGCGAAGAGACCCAGTACTTC
>TRBJ1-5|TRBV2|NA|NA
CASSAYSNQPQHF
TGTGCCAGCAGTGCATATAGCAATCAGCCCCAGCATTTT
>TRBJ2-3|TRBV4-2|NA|few
CASSQDYPTGTDTQYF
TGTGCCAGCAGCCAAGATTACCCCACGGGGACAGATACGCAGTATTTT
>TRBJ2-2|TRBV9|TRBD1|many
CASSVGIGQGNTGELFF
TGTGCCAGCAGCGTAGGTATAGGACAGGGTAACACCGGGGAGCTGTTTTTT
>TRBJ2-7|TRBV3-1|NA|NA
CASSRRDTTYEQYF
TGTGCCAGCAGCCGACGGGACACCACCTACGAGCAGTACTTC
>TRBJ2-7|TRBV5-1|NA|NA
CASSFDSPSSYEQYF
TGCGCCAGCAGCTTCGACAGTCCCAGCTCCTACGAGCAGTACTTC
>TRBJ1-5|TRBV10-3|NA|NA
CAISESARSGNQPQHF
TGTGCCATCAGTGAGTCAGCCAGGTCGGGGAATCAGCCCCAGCATTTT
>TRBJ1-5|TRBV7-9|TRBD1|many
CASSPWEGAGQPQHF
TGTGCCAGCAGCCCATGGGAGGGGGCTGGTCAGCCCCAGCATTTT
>TRBJ2-1|TRBV16|NA|NA
CASSQGGFSYNEQFF
TGTGCCAGCAGCCAAGGGGGGTTCTCCTACAATGAGCAGTTCTTC
>TRBJ1-4|TRBV14|NA|NA
CASSPSVPNEKLFF
TGTGCCAGCAGCCCGTCGGTGCCTAATGAAAAACTGTTTTTT
>TRBJ2-7|TRBV7-9|TRBD1|NA
CASSLMTGDAYEQYF
TGTGCCAGCAGCTTAATGACAGGGGATGCCTACGAGCAGTACTTC
>TRBJ2-4|TRBV6-2/TRBV6-3|TRBD1|few
CASSQQGAGAKNIQYF
TGTGCCAGCAGTCAACAGGGGGCGGGAGCCAAAAACATTCAGTACTTC
>TRBJ2-7|TRBV20-1|NA|many
CSARDQRGAGFDEQYF
TGCAGTGCTAGAGATCAGAGAGGGGCAGGGTTCGACGAGCAGTACTTC
>TRBJ1-2|TRBV6-5|NA|many
CASSYSPGHRANGYTF
TGTGCCAGCAGTTACTCACCCGGACACAGGGCCAATGGCTACACCTTC
>TRBJ2-3|TRBV27|TRBD2|many
CASSRRLADSPMDTQYF
TGTGCCAGCAGTCGCAGACTAGCGGATTCCCCAATGGATACGCAGTATTTT